The rows below give T cell receptor beta chains drawn from one sample of a study of T-cell memory formation after mild COVID-19. Using its own MiXCR run on the 5' RACE reads, TCRdb lists one record per CDR3 protein. The table shows a few hundred thousand distinct CDR3 sequences, with around 20% occurring only once. Sequenced input: PBMCs or a T cell subset sorted from them (not recorded which). The source of these receptors is a man younger than 35 who had mild COVID-19 (a few samples of this study predate the infection). Cell type and time point are not known. The CDR3 runs from the conserved cysteine through the conserved F or W. The order of the fields is J gene, clone size, V gene, D gene, CDR3 DNA, CDR3 protein. D genes are given only for firm matches. For some rows the clone size is stated as once, few or many, or as a class when expanded; others skip it.

J: TRBJ2-5
size: once
V: TRBV10-3
D: -
DNA: TGTGCCATCAGTGACACCAGGGGCCCAGCCCAAGAGACCCAGTACTTC
CDR3: CAISDTRGPAQETQYF

J: TRBJ2-1
size: few
V: TRBV4-1
D: -
DNA: TGCGCCAGCAGCCAAGGGGCAAGCGAGGATGAGCAGTTCTTC
CDR3: CASSQGASEDEQFF

J: TRBJ1-2
size: few
V: TRBV3-1
D: TRBD1
DNA: TGTGCCAGCAGCCAAGCTGCAGGGGGCGGATATGGCTACACCTTC
CDR3: CASSQAAGGGYGYTF

J: TRBJ1-1
size: -
V: TRBV12-3/TRBV12-4
D: -
DNA: TGTGCCAGCAGTTTCGACAGGCCCACTGAAGCTTTCTTT
CDR3: CASSFDRPTEAFF

J: TRBJ2-4
size: few
V: TRBV20-1
D: -
DNA: TGCAGTGCTACGGGCTTGGAAAACATTCAGTACTTC
CDR3: CSATGLENIQYF

J: TRBJ1-4
size: -
V: TRBV25-1
D: -
DNA: TGTGCCAGCAAAAGACGGAATACCACAGGGAGGCCCCCTGAAAAACTGTTTTTT
CDR3: CASKRRNTTGRPPEKLFF

J: TRBJ2-5
size: -
V: TRBV7-3
D: -
DNA: TGTGCCAGCAGCAGCCCCCCCGTCATGACCCAGTACTTC
CDR3: CASSSPPVMTQYF

J: TRBJ1-5
size: -
V: TRBV3-1
D: -
DNA: TGTGCCAGCAGCCAAGGAGCTCAGGGGAATCAGCCCCAGCATTTT
CDR3: CASSQGAQGNQPQHF

J: TRBJ2-7
size: -
V: TRBV10-3
D: -
DNA: TGTGCCACCCAGCTGGCGGTAGGAAACTACGAGCAGTACTTC
CDR3: CATQLAVGNYEQYF

J: TRBJ2-5
size: -
V: TRBV29-1
D: TRBD2
DNA: TGCAGCGTTGAACTTCTAGCGGGGGAGACCCAGTACTTC
CDR3: CSVELLAGETQYF

J: TRBJ2-5
size: few
V: TRBV4-2
D: TRBD2
DNA: TGTGCCAGCAGCCAAGACCTAGCGGGGGGGCCGAGGGAGACCCAGTACTTC
CDR3: CASSQDLAGGPRETQYF

J: TRBJ1-2
size: few
V: TRBV5-6
D: -
DNA: TGTGCCAGCAGCGGCGGCCTCAACTATGGCTACACCTTC
CDR3: CASSGGLNYGYTF

J: TRBJ1-5
size: -
V: TRBV30
D: -
DNA: TGTGCCTGGAGTCTCCAGGGAAGTCAGCCCCAGCATTTT
CDR3: CAWSLQGSQPQHF

J: TRBJ2-1
size: -
V: TRBV12-3/TRBV12-4
D: -
DNA: TGTGCCAGCAGGCCCGAGAACCGGGAGTCGGAGCAGTTCTTC
CDR3: CASRPENRESEQFF

J: TRBJ2-7
size: -
V: TRBV29-1
D: -
DNA: TGCAGCGTTGAAGCTGGGGGCTTCCACGAGCAGTACTTC
CDR3: CSVEAGGFHEQYF

J: TRBJ1-1
size: -
V: TRBV11-2
D: -
DNA: TGTGCCAGCAGCTTAGTTCGTACAGGGATACCTGAAGCTTTCTTT
CDR3: CASSLVRTGIPEAFF

J: TRBJ1-5
size: -
V: TRBV20-1
D: TRBD1
DNA: TGCAGTGCTATGGGGGACAGCCCCAATCAGCCCCAGCATTTT
CDR3: CSAMGDSPNQPQHF

J: TRBJ2-7
size: -
V: TRBV29-1
D: -
DNA: TGCAGCGTCCACGAGGGGCTTAACTACGAGCAGTACTTC
CDR3: CSVHEGLNYEQYF

J: TRBJ2-5
size: -
V: TRBV28
D: -
DNA: TGTGCCAGCACCACTGCAGCCACGGGAGAGACCCAGTACTTC
CDR3: CASTTAATGETQYF

J: TRBJ1-2
size: -
V: TRBV7-9
D: -
DNA: TGTGCCAGCAGCGATTTAACAGGACCCAACTATGGCTACACCTTC
CDR3: CASSDLTGPNYGYTF

J: TRBJ2-6
size: -
V: TRBV7-9
D: -
DNA: TGTGCCAGCGAGCTAAACTCTGTGGCCAACGTCCTGACTTTC
CDR3: CASELNSVANVLTF

J: TRBJ2-2
size: few
V: TRBV7-9
D: -
DNA: TGTGCCAGCAGCCTTTCCTCTAGCTTGAACACCGGGGAGCTGTTTTTT
CDR3: CASSLSSSLNTGELFF

J: TRBJ1-6
size: few
V: TRBV7-2
D: -
DNA: TGTGCCAGCAGCGCACAAGGGTATTCACCCCTCCACTTT
CDR3: CASSAQGYSPLHF

J: TRBJ1-2
size: many
V: TRBV12-3/TRBV12-4
D: -
DNA: TGTGCCAGCAGTTCAGGGAGTGGCTACACCTTC
CDR3: CASSSGSGYTF

J: TRBJ1-1
size: -
V: TRBV18
D: -
DNA: TGTGCCAGCTCCGGGGACGTGAATGCGGTGGGCACTGAAGCTTTCTTT
CDR3: CASSGDVNAVGTEAFF

J: TRBJ2-3
size: -
V: TRBV29-1
D: -
DNA: TGCAGCGATCAGGGTGGTGTAACAGATACGCAGTATTTT
CDR3: CSDQGGVTDTQYF

J: TRBJ2-7
size: few
V: TRBV6-2/TRBV6-3
D: TRBD1
DNA: TGTGCCAGCAGCCCCTGGACAGGGTTGACCGAGCAGTACTTC
CDR3: CASSPWTGLTEQYF

J: TRBJ2-3
size: few
V: TRBV4-1
D: -
DNA: TGCGCCAGCAGCCAGTCGCTAGCGAGTTCAGATACGCAGTATTTT
CDR3: CASSQSLASSDTQYF

J: TRBJ2-3
size: few
V: TRBV4-1
D: TRBD1
DNA: TGCGCCAGCAGCCAAACAGGGGTTTGGACAGATACGCAGTATTTT
CDR3: CASSQTGVWTDTQYF

J: TRBJ1-5
size: -
V: TRBV19
D: -
DNA: TGTGCCACCACCCTCGGGGGGGGTCGGCCCCAGCATTTT
CDR3: CATTLGGGRPQHF

J: TRBJ2-1
size: -
V: TRBV5-1
D: -
DNA: TGCGCCAGCAGCTTGGAGGGGAGCAATGAGCAGTTCTTC
CDR3: CASSLEGSNEQFF

J: TRBJ2-5
size: -
V: TRBV3-1
D: TRBD2
DNA: TGTGCCAGCAGCCTAGCGGGGGGTCCAGAGACCAAGTACTTC
CDR3: CASSLAGGPETKYF

J: TRBJ2-1
size: -
V: TRBV2
D: -
DNA: TGTGCCAGCAGCGTAGACGCCAATGAGCAGTTCTTC
CDR3: CASSVDANEQFF

J: TRBJ2-2
size: -
V: TRBV3-1
D: -
DNA: TGTGCCAGCAGCCATCCCGACGGGGAGCTGTTTTTT
CDR3: CASSHPDGELFF

J: TRBJ1-1
size: few
V: TRBV14
D: -
DNA: TGTGCCAGCAGCCAAGAGGGGGCTTTGTCCACTGAAGCTTTCTTT
CDR3: CASSQEGALSTEAFF

J: TRBJ1-5
size: -
V: TRBV6-5
D: -
DNA: TGTGCCAGCAGTTACTCGAGCGGGGTCAATCAGCCCCAGCATTTT
CDR3: CASSYSSGVNQPQHF

J: TRBJ1-1
size: -
V: TRBV19
D: TRBD1
DNA: TGTGCCAGTAGTAGCCTCCGGGACAGGGGGACTGAAGCTTTCTTT
CDR3: CASSSLRDRGTEAFF

J: TRBJ2-1
size: -
V: TRBV20-1
D: -
DNA: TGCAGTGCCGCAGGGACCCTCTACAATGAGCAGTTCTTC
CDR3: CSAAGTLYNEQFF

J: TRBJ2-5
size: many
V: TRBV29-1
D: TRBD2
DNA: TGCAGCGTTGAAGAGGCGGGGGTACAAGAGACCCAGTACTTC
CDR3: CSVEEAGVQETQYF

J: TRBJ1-2
size: few
V: TRBV29-1
D: -
DNA: TGCAGCGTTTACGGGGACTATGGCTACACCTTC
CDR3: CSVYGDYGYTF

J: TRBJ2-1
size: few
V: TRBV20-1
D: TRBD1
DNA: TGCAGTGCTAGCGACAGGGCAGGTGAGCAGTTCTTC
CDR3: CSASDRAGEQFF

J: TRBJ2-2
size: -
V: TRBV9
D: TRBD2
DNA: TGTGCCAGCAGCGTACTAGCGGGGGGGAACACCGGGGAGCTGTTTTTT
CDR3: CASSVLAGGNTGELFF

J: TRBJ2-3
size: -
V: TRBV5-5
D: -
DNA: TGTGCCAGCGGCAGACCGGGACGTACAGATACGCAGTATTTT
CDR3: CASGRPGRTDTQYF

J: TRBJ1-1
size: -
V: TRBV9
D: -
DNA: TGTGCCAGCAGCGTAGGTGTGGGGATGGGCACTGAAGCTTTCTTT
CDR3: CASSVGVGMGTEAFF

J: TRBJ1-4
size: -
V: TRBV5-1
D: -
DNA: TGCGCCAGCAGCATGACCGTGTCAGAGGAAAAACTGTTTTTT
CDR3: CASSMTVSEEKLFF

J: TRBJ2-5
size: few
V: TRBV24-1
D: TRBD2
DNA: TGTGCCACCAGTGATTTGCAGACTAGCGGGGATGAGACCCAGTACTTC
CDR3: CATSDLQTSGDETQYF

J: TRBJ2-7
size: -
V: TRBV29-1
D: -
DNA: TGCAGCGTTGTGGGGGAGAACTCCTACGAGCAGTACTTC
CDR3: CSVVGENSYEQYF

J: TRBJ2-2
size: few
V: TRBV6-2/TRBV6-3
D: TRBD2
DNA: TGTGCCAGCAGTTATTACCTCGGGACTACCCCTCGGTACACCGGGGAGCTGTTTTTT
CDR3: CASSYYLGTTPRYTGELFF

J: TRBJ1-1
size: -
V: TRBV5-1
D: -
DNA: TGCGCCAGCAACGAGTTGTCCCCGGGGGGCCGGAACACTGAAGCTTTCTTT
CDR3: CASNELSPGGRNTEAFF

J: TRBJ2-3
size: medium-sized
V: TRBV7-3
D: -
DNA: TGTGCCAGCAGCCTCTATGGCACAGATACGCAGTATTTT
CDR3: CASSLYGTDTQYF

J: TRBJ2-1
size: -
V: TRBV28
D: -
DNA: TGTGCCAGCAGTCCACCCTGGGGGAACGCCGGACGGGAGCAGTTCTTC
CDR3: CASSPPWGNAGREQFF

J: TRBJ2-3
size: few
V: TRBV18
D: TRBD2
DNA: TGTGCCAGCTCACCAGTGAGCGGGAACACAGATACGCAGTATTTT
CDR3: CASSPVSGNTDTQYF

J: TRBJ1-1
size: few
V: TRBV5-1
D: -
DNA: TGCGCCAGCAGCTTGGCGGGGCAGAACACTGAAGCTTTCTTT
CDR3: CASSLAGQNTEAFF

J: TRBJ1-2
size: -
V: TRBV27
D: -
DNA: TGTGCCAGCAAGGGGGTTGGTGGCTACACCTTC
CDR3: CASKGVGGYTF